The TCR beta chain described here comes from a study of human T cells and chemical hapten exposure. Study summary: The study enrolled mostly female patients with alopecia areata, totalis or universalis.

Unique molecular identifiers were attached to individual cDNA molecules during library preparation. Per the study methods: Samples ranged from about 20,000 to 700,000 TCRs, with a median of roughly 96,000. TCRdb itself ran the RACE reads through MiXCR, one entry per CDR3 protein. Here the V and J calls rest on TCRdb's processing, not on the authors' analysis. The sample has around 200,000 distinct CDR3 sequences; around 25% are singletons. Germline assignment: CDR1 MGHDK and CDR2 SYGVNS. The CDR3 is 13 residues long. V lost 5 bases, J lost 2 bases, and 10 bases lay in between. Time point specified: patch test 3, about 24 weeks after DPC sensitization. Regarding treatment: therapeutic diphenylcyclopropenone sensitization with weekly scalp DPC.

The chain has TRBV25-1 and TRBJ2-7, with D possibly matching TRBD1 (5 bases). This material consisted of whole blood, taken in connection with sensitization to the hapten diphenylcyclopropenone (DPC). This receptor was identified in a woman aged 40 to 50 with alopecia areata. Some clones in this sample may be carry-over from other donors' samples. The CDR3 protein is CASSQGVPYEQYF. Here the CDR3 DNA reads TGTGCCAGCAGTCAGGGTGTACCCTACGAGCAGTACTTC.